Presented here are 31 T cell receptor beta chains from one specimen sequenced in a study of cytomegalovirus exposure and HLA in healthy donors. Sequencing was performed with immunoSEQ multiplex PCR; in TCRdb, only in-frame clones are kept and a portion is missing. The sample shows about 330,000 clones, 87% of them seen only once. The material sequenced was PBMCs. The receptors originated from a woman in her twenties or thirties in good health and CMV-seropositive.

This sequence joins TRBV7-9 and TRBJ2-7; tentatively, D is TRBD1 (5 bases). This CDR3 contains 14 residues. Germline CDR1 SEHNR, CDR2 FQNEAQ (reference sequence). V was pared by 3 bases and J by 2 bases, with 11 bases between. As DNA, the CDR3 is TGTGCCAGCAGCTTTAAGGACAAGCCCTACGAGCAGTACTTC. Its protein is CASSFKDKPYEQYF.

This clone was detected only once. The chain uses TRBV2 and TRBJ2-7, with 9 bases that match TRBD1. J gave up 3 bases and V 6 bases, and 3 bases lay outside the gene matches. Germline V CDR1 and CDR2: SNHLY, FYNNEI. The CDR3 covers 13 residues. Here the CDR3 DNA reads TGTGCCAGCAGGGGGACAGGGCTCTACGAGCAGTACTTC. It codes for CASRGTGLYEQYF.

The V call is TRBV15, the J call TRBJ2-2; unclear D gene. The CDR3 length is 13 residues. CDR1 is LNHNV and CDR2 is YYDKDF in the germline V gene (reference sequence). V lost 1 base and J lost 6, with 6 bases in between. The CDR3 spells CATSRGVAGELFF. Here the CDR3 DNA reads TGTGCCACCAGCAGAGGGGTGGCCGGGGAGCTGTTTTTT.

The chain carries TRBV6-1 and TRBJ2-1; a weak D match, TRBD1 (5 bases). Trimming removed 2 bases from V and 6 bases from J, with 8 bases in between. The CDR3 contains 13 residues. The germline V gene has CDR1 MNHNS and CDR2 SASEGT. The CDR3 sequence: CASSERGSNEQFF. The CDR3 DNA reads as TGTGCCAGCAGTGAAAGGGGCTCCAATGAGCAGTTCTTC.

This chain joins TRBV18 and TRBJ2-7; 7 bases are a match to TRBD2. The junction had 7 bases not matched to a gene; V was cut back by 6 bases and J by 2 bases. Germline V gives CDR1 KGHSH, CDR2 LQKENI. The CDR3 length is 14 residues. The CDR3 region has the DNA TGTGCCAGCTCCCCGCCGGGGGGACCCTACGAGCAGTACTTC. Its protein product is CASSPPGGPYEQYF.

The sample holds one count of this clone. The V call is TRBV27, the J call TRBJ2-7; 7 bases map to TRBD2. This CDR3 spans 14 amino acids. Trimming at V came to 8 bases and at J to 0 bases, leaving 7 bases not matched to a gene. Germline assignment: CDR1 MNHEY and CDR2 SMNVEV (reference sequence). For the CDR3, the DNA is TGTGCCAGCGGTTGGGGCGGGAGCTCCTACGAGCAGTACTTC. Translating it yields CASGWGGSSYEQYF.

This chain connects TRBV5-1 to TRBJ2-7; the match to TRBD1 covers 9 bases. Germline CDR1 is SGHRS and CDR2 is YFSETQ. The CDR3 runs to 15 residues. V shed 0 bases and J 5 bases; nucleotides not matched to a gene: 6. The CDR3 DNA reads as TGCGCCAGCAGCTTGGAGGGACAGGGTCACGACGAGCAGTACTTC. Translating it yields CASSLEGQGHDEQYF.

The chain combines TRBV30 with TRBJ1-3, with D perhaps matching TRBD1 (6 bases). Trimming shortened V by 1 base and J by 2 bases, and 9 bases separated the two germline ends. The CDR3 runs to 14 residues. CDR1 and CDR2 from the germline V gene are GTSNPN and SVGIG (reference sequence). The CDR3 sequence is CAWSDPGAGNTIYF. Written as DNA, the CDR3 is TGTGCCTGGAGTGATCCAGGGGCTGGAAACACCATATATTTT.

This chain connects TRBV9 to TRBJ1-5; possible D gene TRBD1, 5 bases. V lost 10 bases to trimming and J lost 5 bases, with 10 bases between them. Germline assignment: CDR1 SGDLS and CDR2 YYNGEE. This CDR3 region has 11 residues. CDR3 coding DNA: TGTGCCGCCGGGGGGGATCAGCCCCAGCATTTT. Amino acid sequence: CAAGGDQPQHF.

The V gene is TRBV28, the J gene TRBJ1-5; 7 positions agree with TRBD1. Trimming removed 6 bases from V and 5 bases from J; junction bases left unmatched: 16. Germline loops: CDR1 MDHEN, CDR2 SYDVKM. The CDR3 is 17 amino acids. The CDR3: CASSSGVATGSYQPQHF. CDR3 sequence (DNA): TGTGCCAGCAGCTCCGGAGTCGCGACAGGGTCGTATCAGCCCCAGCATTTT. The full variable domain, its missing parts supplied by reference TRBV28 and TRBJ1-5, is DVKVTQSSRYLVKRTGEKVFLECVQDMDHENMFWYRQDPGLGLRLIYFSYDVKMKEKGDIPEGYSVSREKKERFSLILESASTNQTSMYLCASSSGVATGSYQPQHFGDGTRLSIL.

This clone occurred once. The rearrangement joins TRBV11-2 to TRBJ2-1; D is possibly TRBD1 (5 bases). Germline values: CDR1 SGHAT, CDR2 FQNNGV. Trimming took off 1 base at V and 5 bases at J, with 15 bases between the two ends. CDR3 size: 16 residues. CDR3 bases: TGTGCCAGCAGCTTAGTCGCAGGGTCTGGGAACAATGAGCAGTTCTTC. It translates to CASSLVAGSGNNEQFF.

In DNA, the CDR3 is TGTGCCAGCAGCAACAGGGGGCGGCATGAGCAGTTCTTC. It specifies CASSNRGRHEQFF. The chain joins TRBV27 to TRBJ2-1, with 9 positions matching TRBD1. The germline V gene has CDR1 MNHEY and CDR2 SMNVEV (reference sequence). There are 13 residues in the CDR3. V dropped 6 bases and J dropped 8; count of bases not matched to a gene: 5.

The genes are TRBV9 and TRBJ2-7; no firm D call. The CDR3 is 13 residues long. CDR1 is SGDLS, CDR2 YYNGEE, per germline. Trimming cost V 0 bases and J 2 bases, with 6 bases left between them. The CDR3 DNA sequence: TGTGCCAGCAGCGTAGGGCCGACCTACGAGCAGTACTTC. It codes for CASSVGPTYEQYF. The whole variable domain, filled in from reference TRBV9 and TRBJ2-7, reads DSGVTQTPKHLITATGQRVTLRCSPRSGDLSVYWYQQSLDQGLQFLIQYYNGEERAKGNILERFSAQQFPDLHSELNLSSLELGDSALYFCASSVGPTYEQYFGPGTRLTVT.

This chain connects TRBV7-2 to TRBJ1-1; TRBD1 is a possible D gene (5 bases). V lost 1 base, J lost 3 bases, and 18 bases lay in between. Germline CDR1 is SGHTA and CDR2 is FQGNSA. The CDR3 loop spans 17 amino acids. CDR3 nucleotide sequence: TGTGCCAGCAGCTTAGAGGTGGGGCGGGAGTTCTACACTGAAGCTTTCTTT. Translated, it gives CASSLEVGREFYTEAFF. Supplemented by reference TRBV7-2 and TRBJ1-1, the full variable domain reads GAGVSQSPSNKVTEKGKDVELRCDPISGHTALYWYRQSLGQGLEFLIYFQGNSAPDKSGLPSDRFSAERTGGSVSTLTIQRTQQEDSAVYLCASSLEVGREFYTEAFFGQGTRLTVV.

The chain is built from TRBV7-9 and TRBJ2-7; D possibly uses TRBD1 or TRBD2 (5 bases each). The CDR3 is 15 amino acids. Germline assignment: CDR1 SEHNR and CDR2 FQNEAQ (reference sequence). V lost 3 bases and J lost 1, with 13 bases in between. The CDR3 DNA reads TGTGCCAGCAGCTTTTTACGGGGACCTTCCTACGAGCAGTACTTC. Translating gives CASSFLRGPSYEQYF.

V is TRBV2 and J is TRBJ1-4; unclear D gene. The CDR3 length is 15 residues. CDR1 SNHLY and CDR2 FYNNEI come from the germline V gene. With 6 bases removed from V and 0 bases from J, the gap between germline ends came to 11 bases. The CDR3 spells CASRGSYATNEKLFF. As DNA, the CDR3 is TGTGCCAGCAGGGGGTCATATGCAACTAATGAAAAACTGTTTTTT.

This clone was counted a single time. The V gene is TRBV27, the J gene TRBJ2-1, with 11 nucleotides matching TRBD2. The CDR3 has 18 amino acids. The V segment lost 6 bases and the J segment 0 bases; nucleotides outside the gene matches: 10. CDR1 is MNHEY and CDR2 is SMNVEV in the germline V gene (reference sequence). The CDR3 DNA reads TGTGCCAGCAGACGACTAGCGGGGCAAACGAGCTCCTACAATGAGCAGTTCTTC. This codes for CASRRLAGQTSSYNEQFF.

The chain uses TRBV9 and TRBJ2-2; D not certain. The CDR3 length is 12 residues. Germline CDR1 SGDLS, CDR2 YYNGEE. V lost 2 bases, J lost 4 bases, and 3 bases lay in between. The CDR3 bases are TGTGCCAGCAGCGTTACCACCGGGGAGCTGTTTTTT. Translating it yields CASSVTTGELFF.

CDR3 sequence reads: CASSFADLNTGELFF. For the CDR3, the DNA is TGTGCCAGCAGTTTCGCTGACTTGAACACCGGGGAGCTGTTTTTT. V and J are TRBV28 and TRBJ2-2; unclear D gene. V gave up 3 bases and J gave up 1 base, with 9 bases separating them. The germline gives CDR1 MDHEN, CDR2 SYDVKM. CDR3 length equals 15 residues.

The CDR3 DNA follows: TGTGCCAGCAGTTCGGGACAGTACAATCAGCCCCAGCATTTT. This codes for CASSSGQYNQPQHF. The chain has TRBV28 and TRBJ1-5, with 7 bases matching TRBD1. Germline V gives CDR1 MDHEN, CDR2 SYDVKM. J was trimmed by 3 bases and V by 4 bases; bases with no gene match: 3. The CDR3 length is 14 residues.

This clone was detected once. The genes are TRBV6-5 and TRBJ2-4; tentative D call: TRBD2 (5 bases). The germline V gene encodes CDR1 MNHEY and CDR2 SVGAGI. The CDR3 runs 14 residues. Trimming pared 2 bases from V and 8 bases from J, leaving 13 bases between. In nucleotides, the CDR3 is TGTGCCAGCAGTTACAATTCGGGGATGGACATTCAGTACTTC. Protein sequence: CASSYNSGMDIQYF.

The chain has TRBV14 and TRBJ2-7; D unresolved. In germline, CDR1 is SGHDN, CDR2 FVKESK. Between the trimmed V and J ends, which lost 0 bases and 4 bases, there was a span of 10 bases. The CDR3 is 14 amino acids. The CDR3: CASSQEPFLYEQYF. CDR3 sequence (DNA): TGTGCCAGCAGCCAAGAACCGTTTCTGTACGAGCAGTACTTC. Combining the CDR3 with reference TRBV14 and TRBJ2-7 gives the whole variable domain EAGVTQFPSHSVIEKGQTVTLRCDPISGHDNLYWYRRVMGKEIKFLLHFVKESKQDESGMPNNRFLAERTGGTYSTLKVQPAELEDSGVYFCASSQEPFLYEQYFGPGTRLTVT.

The chain combines TRBV2 with TRBJ1-2, with TRBD1 identical over 11 bases. Germline CDR1 SNHLY, CDR2 FYNNEI. The trim removed 4 bases at V and 8 bases at J, leaving 6 bases unmatched. This CDR3 region has 14 residues. The CDR3 reads CASSAGQGAWGYTF. The CDR3 bases are TGTGCCAGCAGTGCAGGACAGGGGGCATGGGGCTACACCTTC.

CDR3 DNA sequence: TGTGCCAGCAGCTTGGAACAGGGGCGAATCTACACTGAAGCTTTCTTT. It yields the protein CASSLEQGRIYTEAFF. The chain links TRBV5-6 to TRBJ1-1; TRBD1 matches 7 bases. Trimming removed 0 bases from V and 3 bases from J; junction bases left unmatched: 8. Germline V gene sequence: CDR1 SGHDT, CDR2 YYEEEE. This CDR3 spans 16 amino acids. The complete variable domain, with remaining parts taken from reference TRBV5-6 and TRBJ1-1, reads DAGVTQSPTHLIKTRGQQVTLRCSPKSGHDTVSWYQQALGQGPQFIFQYYEEEERQRGNFPDRFSGHQFPNYSSELNVNALLLGDSALYLCASSLEQGRIYTEAFFGQGTRLTVV.

V and J are TRBV2 and TRBJ1-2, with unresolved D. Germline assignment: CDR1 SNHLY and CDR2 FYNNEI. V dropped 3 bases and J dropped 2 bases, with 7 bases sitting between them. The CDR3 spans 13 residues. The CDR3 DNA reads as TGTGCCAGCAGTGAGCAGGACAACTATGGCTACACCTTC. It yields the protein CASSEQDNYGYTF.

This clone showed up just a few times. The rearrangement uses TRBV28 and TRBJ1-2; perhaps TRBD1 as D (6 bases). The V end lost 4 bases, the J end lost 7 bases, and 16 bases lay between the germline ends. The CDR3 length is 14 residues. From germline, CDR1 is MDHEN and CDR2 SYDVKM. Here the CDR3 reads CASSSRGGLIGYTF. The CDR3 DNA is TGTGCCAGCAGTTCCCGGGGGGGCCTTATTGGCTACACCTTC.

The chain employs TRBV19 and TRBJ2-2; D unclear. Per germline, CDR1 LNHDA and CDR2 SQIVND (reference sequence). The CDR3 consists of 15 residues. V was pared by 5 bases and J by 6 bases, with 16 bases between. CDR3 sequence reads: CASSGRAGEAGELFF. The CDR3 nucleotides read TGTGCCAGTAGTGGACGGGCTGGTGAGGCCGGGGAGCTGTTTTTT.

The CDR3 region has the DNA TGCGCCAGCAGCCAAGATCCCAGGGGGCTGAGCAATCAGCCCCAGCATTTT. Encoded protein: CASSQDPRGLSNQPQHF. The gene calls are TRBV4-1 and TRBJ1-5; TRBD1 matches at 8 bases. CDR3 length: 17 residues. Germline loops: CDR1 MGHRA, CDR2 YSYEKL. Trimming removed 0 bases from V and 1 base from J; junction bases left unmatched: 5.

The CDR3 sequence: CASSEAPYEQYF. For the CDR3, the DNA is TGTGCCAGCAGTGAGGCTCCCTACGAGCAGTACTTC. This chain links TRBV6-1 with TRBJ2-7; D is ambiguous. The CDR3 is made up of 12 amino acids. The germline CDR1 and CDR2 sequences are MNHNS and SASEGT. V lost 3 bases, J lost 2 bases, and 5 bases lay in between.

This sequence joins TRBV18 and TRBJ2-7; 10 positions agree with TRBD1. The CDR3 consists of 16 residues. Germline V gives CDR1 KGHSH, CDR2 LQKENI. V shed 6 bases, J shed 5 bases, and the junction held 13 bases outside the gene matches. CDR3 loop: CASSPGTGARLDEQYF. The CDR3 DNA follows: TGTGCCAGCTCTCCCGGGACAGGGGCGCGACTAGACGAGCAGTACTTC. The full variable domain, with the rest looked up from reference TRBV18 and TRBJ2-7, is NAGVMQNPRHLVRRRGQEARLRCSPMKGHSHVYWYRQLPEEGLKFMVYLQKENIIDESGMPKERFSAEFPKEGPSILRIQQVVRGDSAAYFCASSPGTGARLDEQYFGPGTRLTVT.

This chain joins TRBV5-6 and TRBJ2-1, with 12 bases identical to TRBD2. Losses at the gene ends were 2 bases for V and 5 bases for J; bases not matched to a gene: 8. This CDR3 spans 17 amino acids. CDR1 and CDR2 from the germline V gene are SGHDT and YYEEEE. CDR3 DNA: TGTGCCAGCAGCTTTGTCCTAGCGGGAGGGCCGGACAATGAGCAGTTCTTC. Amino acids: CASSFVLAGGPDNEQFF.